One sample yielded the 20 T cell receptor beta chains listed below, sequenced in a study of PD-1 blockade in classical Hodgkin lymphoma. Sequencing used immunoSEQ multiplex PCR; TCRdb keeps in-frame clones, though not all of them. Seen here are under 110,000 clones, more than 85% observed once, and the top ten hold more than 6.5%. Patients all relapsed after autologous stem cell transplantation, and there was variation in brentuximab vedotin exposure. The material sequenced was peripheral blood mononuclear cells (PBMCs), taken before the second cycle of nivolumab. All receptors come from a human donor with classical Hodgkin lymphoma.

This chain joins TRBV9 and TRBJ1-2; possibly TRBD1 for D (5 bases). The germline gives CDR1 SGDLS, CDR2 YYNGEE. V was pared by 2 bases and J by 8 bases, with 16 bases between. The CDR3 loop spans 14 amino acids. The CDR3 is CASSVSGSRAGYTF. CDR3 DNA sequence: TGTGCCAGCAGCGTGTCCGGATCCAGGGCGGGCTACACCTTC.

The J gene is TRBJ2-5, the V gene TRBV27; 12 bases agree with TRBD1. V lost 6 bases and J lost 5; bases outside the gene matches: 10. Germline CDR1 reads MNHEY; CDR2 reads SMNVEV (reference sequence). The CDR3 length is 16 residues. The CDR3 coding sequence is TGTGCCAGCAGCAGATGGGGGACAGGGGGCCTGGAGACCCAGTACTTC. This gives the protein CASSRWGTGGLETQYF.

The V call is TRBV30, the J call TRBJ1-3; 7 bases map to TRBD1. Germline CDR1 reads GTSNPN; CDR2 reads SVGIG (reference sequence). V dropped 3 bases and J dropped 3; count of bases not matched to a gene: 11. CDR3 size: 16 residues. CDR3 sequence reads: CAWSRRGTLFGNTIYF. In DNA form, the CDR3 reads TGTGCCTGGAGCCGCAGGGGGACCCTCTTTGGAAACACCATATATTTT.

The chain carries TRBV18 and TRBJ1-5, with 7 bases aligning to TRBD1. CDR1 is KGHSH, CDR2 LQKENI, per germline. This CDR3 spans 17 amino acids. Trimming cost V 2 bases and J 2 bases; bases outside gene matches: 9. The chain's CDR3 is CASSPSRQGLGNQPQHF. DNA for the CDR3: TGTGCCAGCTCACCATCGAGACAGGGTCTAGGCAATCAGCCCCAGCATTTT.

The genes are TRBV4-3 and TRBJ1-1; TRBD1 matches 7 bases. There are 12 residues in the CDR3. The ends lost 4 bases at V and 8 bases at J; junction bases unmatched: 4. Germline loops: CDR1 LGHNA, CDR2 YSLEER. CDR3 sequence: CASSPQGGEAFF. CDR3 bases: TGCGCCAGCAGCCCGCAGGGGGGCGAAGCTTTCTTT.

The rearrangement joins TRBV13 to TRBJ2-3, with 13 bases lining up with TRBD2. The V gene end was trimmed by 4 bases and the J gene end by 6 bases; junction bases not matched to a gene: 10. CDR3 length: 17 residues. Germline assignment: CDR1 PRHDT and CDR2 FYEKMQ (reference sequence). In DNA form, the CDR3 reads TGTGCCAGCAGCTCGCCGCCACTAGCGGGGGGGCCGGATACGCAGTATTTT. Protein product: CASSSPPLAGGPDTQYF. Looking up the rest from reference TRBV13 and TRBJ2-3 gives the full variable domain: AAGVIQSPRHLIKEKRETATLKCYPIPRHDTVYWYQQGPGQDPQFLISFYEKMQSDKGSIPDRFSAQQFSDYHSELNMSSLELGDSALYFCASSSPPLAGGPDTQYFGPGTRLTVL.

The CDR3 bases are TGTGCCAGCAGTGAGTGGGGGCGCGAAAACACCATATATTTT. Its protein is CASSEWGRENTIYF. This sequence joins TRBV2 and TRBJ1-3, with D tentatively TRBD1 (6 bases). This CDR3 has 14 residues. Per germline, CDR1 SNHLY and CDR2 FYNNEI. V was shortened by 3 bases and J by 6 bases, with 12 bases between the two germline ends.

The rearrangement uses TRBV5-1 and TRBJ1-5; D call uncertain. V was clipped by 2 bases and J by 5 bases, with 11 bases between them. Germline V gives CDR1 SGHRS, CDR2 YFSETQ. This CDR3 spans 14 amino acids. CDR3 sequence (DNA): TGCGCCAGCAGCTTTACCCCCTGGTATCAGCCCCAGCATTTT. Protein sequence: CASSFTPWYQPQHF. Variable domain in full (rest from reference TRBV5-1 and TRBJ1-5): KAGVTQTPRYLIKTRGQQVTLSCSPISGHRSVSWYQQTPGQGLQFLFEYFSETQRNKGNFPGRFSGRQFSNSRSEMNVSTLELGDSALYLCASSFTPWYQPQHFGDGTRLSIL.

V is TRBV28 and J is TRBJ1-3; D uncertain. V lost 6 bases to trimming and J lost 6 bases, with 6 bases between them. The CDR3 extends over 11 amino acids. The germline V gene has CDR1 MDHEN and CDR2 SYDVKM. This chain's CDR3 is CASSLKNTIYF. The CDR3 nucleotides are TGTGCCAGCAGCTTGAAAAACACCATATATTTT.

This rearrangement joins TRBV6-6 to TRBJ2-5; weak D call: TRBD2 (7 bases). Germline loops: CDR1 MNHNY, CDR2 SVGAGI (reference sequence). The CDR3 is 13 residues long. Trimming stripped 10 bases from V and 5 bases from J, with 17 bases between. CDR3 DNA: TGTGCCACGGAGGGGGGGCCATGGGAGACCCAGTACTTC. The encoded protein is CATEGGPWETQYF.

The J gene is TRBJ1-1, the V gene TRBV5-5, with D hard to call. V lost 1 base to trimming and J lost 0 bases, with 7 bases between them. Germline V gene data show CDR1 as SGHKS and CDR2 as YYEKEE (reference sequence). The CDR3 has 14 amino acids. CDR3 sequence: CASSLYGMNTEAFF. CDR3 coding DNA: TGTGCCAGCAGCTTGTACGGGATGAACACTGAAGCTTTCTTT.

This chain links TRBV18 with TRBJ2-3, with 9 bases fitting TRBD1. The V gene's germline CDR1 is KGHSH and CDR2 LQKENI. J was trimmed by 2 bases and V by 1 base; bases with no gene match: 10. CDR3 length: 18 amino acids. CDR3 sequence: CASSPQSRGQGLTDTQYF. The CDR3 DNA reads as TGTGCCAGCTCACCACAAAGTCGGGGACAGGGACTCACAGATACGCAGTATTTT. Looking up the rest from reference TRBV18 and TRBJ2-3 gives the full variable domain: NAGVMQNPRHLVRRRGQEARLRCSPMKGHSHVYWYRQLPEEGLKFMVYLQKENIIDESGMPKERFSAEFPKEGPSILRIQQVVRGDSAAYFCASSPQSRGQGLTDTQYFGPGTRLTVL.

The genes are TRBV4-1 and TRBJ2-4, with no clear D. The CDR3 runs 15 residues. Germline V lookup: CDR1 MGHRA, CDR2 YSYEKL. V was shortened by 0 bases and J by 6 bases, with 12 bases between the two germline ends. CDR3 DNA: TGCGCCAGCAGCCAAGAATGGGAAATCGGAAACATTCAGTACTTC. Its translation: CASSQEWEIGNIQYF.

The chain combines TRBV19 with TRBJ2-7; 9 bases are a match to TRBD1. The CDR3 covers 14 residues. In germline, CDR1 is LNHDA, CDR2 SQIVND (reference sequence). Trimming cost V 3 bases and J 2 bases; bases outside gene matches: 2. CDR3 sequence reads: CASSMGTGPYEQYF. The DNA of the CDR3 is TGTGCCAGTAGTATGGGGACAGGGCCCTACGAGCAGTACTTC.

The chain employs TRBV2 and TRBJ2-5, with 12 positions matching TRBD2. The trim removed 6 bases at V and 5 bases at J, leaving 7 bases unmatched. The CDR3 is 15 residues long. CDR1 is SNHLY, CDR2 FYNNEI, per germline. For the CDR3, the DNA is TGTGCCAGCAGATCAGGACTAGCGGGGTGGGAGACCCAGTACTTC. This codes for CASRSGLAGWETQYF.

J is TRBJ1-4 and V is TRBV5-4; no firm D call. Germline V gene lookup returns CDR1 SGHNT and CDR2 YYREEE (reference sequence). This CDR3 region has 14 residues. V lost 4 bases to trimming and J lost 8 bases, with 15 bases between them. CDR3 sequence: CASSVGTYSEKLFF. CDR3 bases: TGTGCCAGCAGCGTTGGAACCTACTCGGAAAAACTGTTTTTT.

The V call is TRBV6-6, the J call TRBJ2-4; D is possibly TRBD1 (6 bases). The ends were cut back, 6 bases at V and 10 bases at J, with 16 bases in the middle. The CDR3 totals 13 residues. Per germline, CDR1 MNHNY and CDR2 SVGAGI (reference sequence). This chain's CDR3 is CASRGDKNLIQYF. CDR3 nucleotide sequence: TGTGCCAGCAGAGGGGACAAAAATTTGATTCAGTACTTC.

A note on this clone: Distinct nucleotide sequences in the sample also encode this CDR3. The chain has TRBV7-2 and TRBJ2-3, with 7 bases fitting TRBD1. The V segment lost 2 bases and the J segment 1 base; nucleotides outside the gene matches: 0. Germline V gives CDR1 SGHTA, CDR2 FQGNSA. The CDR3 sequence is 14 residues long. The CDR3 spells CASSLRGRTDTQYF. Written as DNA, the CDR3 is TGTGCCAGCAGCTTAAGGGGGCGCACAGATACGCAGTATTTT.

This rearrangement joins TRBV28 to TRBJ2-7, with D unresolved. Germline lookup yields CDR1 MDHEN and CDR2 SYDVKM. V was clipped by 3 bases and J by 4 bases, with 13 bases between them. This CDR3 has 14 amino acids. CDR3 nucleotides: TGTGCCAGCAGTTTCCGGGTTAGTAGGTACGAGCAGTACTTC. It encodes CASSFRVSRYEQYF.

The chain has TRBV7-2 and TRBJ2-1; 11 bases agree with TRBD2. Trimming at V came to 0 bases and at J to 13 bases, leaving 8 bases not matched to a gene. Germline V gene sequence: CDR1 SGHTA, CDR2 FQGNSA. The CDR3 is 15 residues long. The CDR3 DNA sequence: TGTGCCAGCAGCTTAGCGCCTAGCGGGGGGCAGGCTCAGTTCTTC. It codes for CASSLAPSGGQAQFF.